This TCR beta chain was profiled in a study of shared clonotypes between healthy human individuals. The count of this clone is one. Generated by immunoSEQ multiplex PCR, the TCRdb table keeps only in-frame clones and is missing some. The sample lists about 2 million clones, 95% seen once, with 0.1% to 0.15% in the top ten. Sequenced sample: naive CD4+ T cells sorted from blood. The subset: CD45RA+ positively selected. The source is a young man in good health.

CDR3 in amino acids: CASSVGAIARIDSPLHF. The CDR3 DNA reads as TGTGCCAGCAGCGTAGGGGCTATAGCCAGGATTGATTCACCCCTCCACTTT. The V and J genes are TRBV9 and TRBJ1-6; no clear D. V was shortened by 0 bases and J by 8 bases, with 18 bases between the two germline ends. Germline CDR1 SGDLS, CDR2 YYNGEE. The CDR3 contains 17 residues.